This T cell receptor (beta chain) was sequenced in a study of T cell responses to AZD1222 COVID-19 vaccine. CDR1 SGHVS and CDR2 FQNEAQ come from the germline V gene. There are 15 residues in the CDR3. With V trimmed by 5 bases and J by 6 bases, 6 bases remained unmatched. The repertoire was sequenced with immunoSEQ multiplex PCR; TCRdb's copy has only in-frame clones and lacks some. The data contain a few hundred thousand clones, 85% to 95% of them seen just once; the ten biggest clones take up less than 0.6%. The TCR comes from an adult in good health. The specimen comprised peripheral blood, sampled on day 0 of AZD1222 vaccination. J is TRBJ1-5 and V is TRBV7-8; 11 bases agree with TRBD1. CDR3: CASSVDRGLGQPQHF. CDR3 nucleotides: TGTGCCAGCAGCGTGGACAGGGGGCTGGGTCAGCCCCAGCATTTT.